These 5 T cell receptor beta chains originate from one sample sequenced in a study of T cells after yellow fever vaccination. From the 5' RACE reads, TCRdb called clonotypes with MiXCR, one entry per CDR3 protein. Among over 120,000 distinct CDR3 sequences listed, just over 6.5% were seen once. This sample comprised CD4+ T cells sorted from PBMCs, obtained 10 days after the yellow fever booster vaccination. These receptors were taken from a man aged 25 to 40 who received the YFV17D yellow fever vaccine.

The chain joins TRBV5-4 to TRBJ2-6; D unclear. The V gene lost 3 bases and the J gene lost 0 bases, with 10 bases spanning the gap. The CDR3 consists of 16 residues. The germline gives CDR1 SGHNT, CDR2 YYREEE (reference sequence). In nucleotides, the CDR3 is TGTGCCAGCAGCTCCCCCACTAACTCTGGGGCCAACGTCCTGACTTTC. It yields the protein CASSSPTNSGANVLTF. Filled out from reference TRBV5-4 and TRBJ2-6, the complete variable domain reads ETGVTQSPTHLIKTRGQQVTLRCSSQSGHNTVSWYQQALGQGPQFIFQYYREEENGRGNFPPRFSGLQFPNYSSELNVNALELDDSALYLCASSSPTNSGANVLTFGAGSRLTVL.

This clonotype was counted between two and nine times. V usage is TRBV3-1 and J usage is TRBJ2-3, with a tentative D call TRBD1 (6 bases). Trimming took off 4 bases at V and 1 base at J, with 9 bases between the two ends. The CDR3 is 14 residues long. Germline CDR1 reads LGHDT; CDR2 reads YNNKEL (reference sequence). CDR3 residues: CASSRTDGTDTQYF. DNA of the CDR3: TGTGCCAGCAGCCGGACAGACGGCACAGATACGCAGTATTTT.

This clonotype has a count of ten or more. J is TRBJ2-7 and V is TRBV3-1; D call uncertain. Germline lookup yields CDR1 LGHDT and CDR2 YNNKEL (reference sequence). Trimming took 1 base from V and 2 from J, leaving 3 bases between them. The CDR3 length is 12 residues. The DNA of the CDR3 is TGTGCCAGCAGCCAAGGAGCCTACGAGCAGTACTTC. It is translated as CASSQGAYEQYF.

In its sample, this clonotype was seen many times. The CDR3 nucleotides read TGCGCCAGCAGCCAAGCCCTCGGGGGTGTCATAAAGTCTAGCACAGATACGCAGTATTTT. This encodes CASSQALGGVIKSSTDTQYF. The rearrangement uses TRBV4-1 and TRBJ2-3; D possibly corresponds to TRBD2 (6 bases). Trimming removed 1 base at V and 0 bases at J, with 23 bases between. The CDR3 runs to 20 residues. Germline-derived CDR1 and CDR2 are MGHRA and YSYEKL.

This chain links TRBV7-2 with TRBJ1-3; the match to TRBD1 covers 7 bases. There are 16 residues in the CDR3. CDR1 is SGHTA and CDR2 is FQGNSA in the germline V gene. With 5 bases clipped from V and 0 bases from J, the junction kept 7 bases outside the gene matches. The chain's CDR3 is CASSLQGSVSGNTIYF. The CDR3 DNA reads TGTGCCAGCAGCCTACAGGGGTCGGTCTCTGGAAACACCATATATTTT.